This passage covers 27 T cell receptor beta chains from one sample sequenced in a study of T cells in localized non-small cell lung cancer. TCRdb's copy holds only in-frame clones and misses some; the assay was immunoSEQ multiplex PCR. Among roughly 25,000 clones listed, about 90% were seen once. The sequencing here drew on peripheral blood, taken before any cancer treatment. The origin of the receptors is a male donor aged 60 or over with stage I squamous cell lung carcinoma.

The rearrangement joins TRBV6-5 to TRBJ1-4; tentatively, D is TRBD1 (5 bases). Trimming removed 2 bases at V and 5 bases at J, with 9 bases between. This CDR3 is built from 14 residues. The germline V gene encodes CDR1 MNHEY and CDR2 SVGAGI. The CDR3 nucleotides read TGTGCCAGCAGTTACCTCGGGGGGAATGAAAAACTGTTTTTT. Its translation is CASSYLGGNEKLFF.

The DNA for the CDR3 is TGTGCCAGCAGCTTAAGCAGGGCTATGAACACTGAAGCTTTCTTT. Translating gives CASSLSRAMNTEAFF. The rearrangement joins TRBV7-2 to TRBJ1-1; D might be TRBD1 (5 bases). The CDR3 consists of 15 residues. V was shortened by 2 bases and J by 0 bases, with 10 bases between the two germline ends. CDR1 and CDR2 from the germline V gene are SGHTA and FQGNSA.

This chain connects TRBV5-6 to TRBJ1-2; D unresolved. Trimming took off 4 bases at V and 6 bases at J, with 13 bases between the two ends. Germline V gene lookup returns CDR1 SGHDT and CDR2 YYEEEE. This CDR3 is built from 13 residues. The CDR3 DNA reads TGTGCCAGCAGCAACCAGGTAAAGCATGGCTACACCTTC. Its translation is CASSNQVKHGYTF. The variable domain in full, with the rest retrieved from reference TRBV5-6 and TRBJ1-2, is DAGVTQSPTHLIKTRGQQVTLRCSPKSGHDTVSWYQQALGQGPQFIFQYYEEEERQRGNFPDRFSGHQFPNYSSELNVNALLLGDSALYLCASSNQVKHGYTFGSGTRLTVV.

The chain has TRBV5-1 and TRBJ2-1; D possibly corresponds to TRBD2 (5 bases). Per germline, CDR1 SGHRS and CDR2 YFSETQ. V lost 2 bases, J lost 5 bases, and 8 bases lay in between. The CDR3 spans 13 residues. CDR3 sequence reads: CASSLGLDNEQFF. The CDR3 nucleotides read TGCGCCAGCAGCTTAGGACTCGACAATGAGCAGTTCTTC. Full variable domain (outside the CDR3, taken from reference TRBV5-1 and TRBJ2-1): KAGVTQTPRYLIKTRGQQVTLSCSPISGHRSVSWYQQTPGQGLQFLFEYFSETQRNKGNFPGRFSGRQFSNSRSEMNVSTLELGDSALYLCASSLGLDNEQFFGPGTRLTVL.

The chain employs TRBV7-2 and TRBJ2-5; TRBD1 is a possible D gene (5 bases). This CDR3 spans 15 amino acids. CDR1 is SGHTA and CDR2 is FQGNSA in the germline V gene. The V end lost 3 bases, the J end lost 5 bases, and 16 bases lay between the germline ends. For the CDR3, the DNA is TGTGCCAGCAGCTTGGTGTATAGGGGCCCCGAGACCCAGTACTTC. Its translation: CASSLVYRGPETQYF.

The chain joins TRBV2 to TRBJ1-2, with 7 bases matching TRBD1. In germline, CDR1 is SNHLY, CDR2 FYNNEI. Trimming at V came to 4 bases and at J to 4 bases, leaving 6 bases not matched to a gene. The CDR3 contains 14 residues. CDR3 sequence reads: CASSVLGGGYGYTF. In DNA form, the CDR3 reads TGTGCCAGCAGTGTTTTAGGGGGCGGCTATGGCTACACCTTC.

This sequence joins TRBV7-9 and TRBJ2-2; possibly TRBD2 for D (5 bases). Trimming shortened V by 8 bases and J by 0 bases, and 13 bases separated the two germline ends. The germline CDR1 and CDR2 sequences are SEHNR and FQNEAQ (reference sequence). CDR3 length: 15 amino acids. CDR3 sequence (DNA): TGTGCCAGCCAATACAGCGGCGCGAACACCGGGGAGCTGTTTTTT. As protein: CASQYSGANTGELFF.

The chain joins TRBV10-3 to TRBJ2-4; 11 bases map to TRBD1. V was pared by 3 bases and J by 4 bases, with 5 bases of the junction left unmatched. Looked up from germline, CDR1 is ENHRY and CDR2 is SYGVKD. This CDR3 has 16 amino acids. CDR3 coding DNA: TGTGCCATCAGTGACAGGGACAGGGGGACAAAAAACATTCAGTACTTC. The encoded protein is CAISDRDRGTKNIQYF.

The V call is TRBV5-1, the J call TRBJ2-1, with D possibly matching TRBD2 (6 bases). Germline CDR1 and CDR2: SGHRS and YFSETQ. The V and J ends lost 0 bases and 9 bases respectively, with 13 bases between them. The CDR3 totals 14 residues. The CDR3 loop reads CASSLDSTSSEQFF. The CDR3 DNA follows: TGCGCCAGCAGCTTGGACTCCACTAGCTCTGAGCAGTTCTTC.

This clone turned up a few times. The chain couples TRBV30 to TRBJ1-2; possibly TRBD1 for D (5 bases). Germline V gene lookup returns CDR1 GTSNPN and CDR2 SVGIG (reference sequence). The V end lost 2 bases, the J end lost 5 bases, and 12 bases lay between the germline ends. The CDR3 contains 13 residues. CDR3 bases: TGTGCCTGGAGTCGGGACGGTGGATATGGCTACACCTTC. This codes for CAWSRDGGYGYTF.

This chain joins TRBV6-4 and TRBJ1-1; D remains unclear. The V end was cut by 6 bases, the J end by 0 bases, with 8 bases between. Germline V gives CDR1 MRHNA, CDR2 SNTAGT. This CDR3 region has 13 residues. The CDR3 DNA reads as TGTGCCAGCAGCTTAGACCTGAACACTGAAGCTTTCTTT. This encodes CASSLDLNTEAFF.

This CDR3 is CASDNPGQGRLNTEAFF. Written as DNA, the CDR3 is TGTGCCAGTGACAACCCGGGACAGGGGAGATTGAACACTGAAGCTTTCTTT. This rearrangement joins TRBV19 to TRBJ1-1, with 10 nucleotides matching TRBD1. Trimming removed 8 bases from V and 0 bases from J; junction bases left unmatched: 12. CDR3 length: 17 amino acids. Germline V gene sequence: CDR1 LNHDA, CDR2 SQIVND (reference sequence).

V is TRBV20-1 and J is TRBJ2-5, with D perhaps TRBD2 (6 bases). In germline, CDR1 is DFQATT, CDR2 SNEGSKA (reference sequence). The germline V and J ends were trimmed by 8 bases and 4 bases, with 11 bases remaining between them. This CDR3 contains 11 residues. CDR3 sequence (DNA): TGCAGTCTAAGGGGAGGAGAGACCCAGTACTTC. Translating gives CSLRGGETQYF.

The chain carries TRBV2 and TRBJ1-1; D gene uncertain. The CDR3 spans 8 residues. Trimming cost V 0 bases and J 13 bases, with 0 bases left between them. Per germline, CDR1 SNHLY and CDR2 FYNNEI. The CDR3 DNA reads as TGTGCCAGCAGTGAAGCTTTCTTT. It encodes CASSEAFF.

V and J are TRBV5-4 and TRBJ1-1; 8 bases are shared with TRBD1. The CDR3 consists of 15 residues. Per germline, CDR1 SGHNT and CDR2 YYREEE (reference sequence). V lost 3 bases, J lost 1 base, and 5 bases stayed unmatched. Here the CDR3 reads CASSYPTGANTEAFF. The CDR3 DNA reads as TGTGCCAGCAGCTATCCGACAGGGGCGAACACTGAAGCTTTCTTT.

The chain's CDR3 is CASSKTRDGTYEQYF. CDR3 bases: TGTGCCAGCAGTAAGACGAGGGACGGAACCTACGAGCAGTACTTC. The V call is TRBV6-5, the J call TRBJ2-7; either TRBD1 or TRBD2 may supply D (5 bases each). Trimming cost V 5 bases and J 2 bases, with 16 bases left between them. The CDR3 sequence is 15 residues long. The germline V gene has CDR1 MNHEY and CDR2 SVGAGI.

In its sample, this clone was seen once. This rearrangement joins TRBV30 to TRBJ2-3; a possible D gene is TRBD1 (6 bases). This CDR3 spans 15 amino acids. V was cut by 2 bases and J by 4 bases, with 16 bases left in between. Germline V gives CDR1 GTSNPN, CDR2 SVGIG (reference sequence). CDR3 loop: CAWSHTGFGADTQYF. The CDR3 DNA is TGTGCCTGGAGTCACACAGGGTTCGGGGCAGATACGCAGTATTTT. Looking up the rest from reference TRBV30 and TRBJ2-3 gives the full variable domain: SQTIHQWPATLVQPVGSPLSLECTVEGTSNPNLYWYRQAAGRGLQLLFYSVGIGQISSEVPQNLSASRPQDRQFILSSKKLLLSDSGFYLCAWSHTGFGADTQYFGPGTRLTVL.

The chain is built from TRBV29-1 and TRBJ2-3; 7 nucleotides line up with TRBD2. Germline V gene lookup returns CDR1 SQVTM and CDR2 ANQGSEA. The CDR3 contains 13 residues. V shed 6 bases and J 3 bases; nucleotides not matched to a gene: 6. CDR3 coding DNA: TGCAGCGTCGAACCCGGGGGGACAGATACGCAGTATTTT. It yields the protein CSVEPGGTDTQYF.

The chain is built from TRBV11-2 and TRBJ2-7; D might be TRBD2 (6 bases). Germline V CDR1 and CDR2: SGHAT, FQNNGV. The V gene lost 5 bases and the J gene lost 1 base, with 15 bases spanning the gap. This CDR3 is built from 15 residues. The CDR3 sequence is CASSPYRAGSYEQYF. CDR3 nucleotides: TGTGCCAGCAGCCCCTATCGGGCGGGGTCCTACGAGCAGTACTTC.

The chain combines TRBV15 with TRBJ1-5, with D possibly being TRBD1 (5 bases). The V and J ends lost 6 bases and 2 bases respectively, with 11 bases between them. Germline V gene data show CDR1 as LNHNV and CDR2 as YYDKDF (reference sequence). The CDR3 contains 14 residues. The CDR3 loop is CATSLGGGNQPQHF. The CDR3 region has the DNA TGTGCCACCAGTCTTGGGGGGGGCAATCAGCCCCAGCATTTT. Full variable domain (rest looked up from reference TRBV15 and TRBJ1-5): DAMVIQNPRYQVTQFGKPVTLSCSQTLNHNVMYWYQQKSSQAPKLLFHYYDKDFNNEADTPDNFQSRRPNTSFCFLDIRSPGLGDTAMYLCATSLGGGNQPQHFGDGTRLSIL.

CDR3 protein: CASSASLMGAYGQPQHF. CDR3 coding DNA: TGTGCCAGCAGCGCCTCCCTGATGGGGGCGTACGGTCAGCCCCAGCATTTT. The chain joins TRBV21-1 to TRBJ1-5; no DNA check was done on the table's D call, TRBD1. TRBV21-1 is described as a pseudogene. The CDR3 has 17 residues.

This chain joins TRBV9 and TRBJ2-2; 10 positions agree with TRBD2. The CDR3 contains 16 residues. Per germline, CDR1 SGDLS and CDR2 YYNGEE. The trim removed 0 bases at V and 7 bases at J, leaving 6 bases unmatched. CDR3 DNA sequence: TGTGCCAGCAGCGTAGGAGCGGGAGGGGTTGTCGGGGAGCTGTTTTTT. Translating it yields CASSVGAGGVVGELFF.

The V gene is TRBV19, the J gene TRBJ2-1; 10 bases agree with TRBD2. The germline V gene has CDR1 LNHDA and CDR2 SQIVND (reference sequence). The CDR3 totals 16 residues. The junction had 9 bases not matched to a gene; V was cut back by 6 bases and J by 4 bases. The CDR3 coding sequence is TGTGCCAGTAGCCCCGTACTAGCGGGATTTTACAATGAGCAGTTCTTC. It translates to CASSPVLAGFYNEQFF.

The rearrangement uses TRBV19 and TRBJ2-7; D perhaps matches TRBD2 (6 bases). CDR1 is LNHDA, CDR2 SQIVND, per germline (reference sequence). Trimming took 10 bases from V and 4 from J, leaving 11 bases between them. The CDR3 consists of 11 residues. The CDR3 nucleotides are TGTGCCACCTCGGGACTTTACGAGCAGTACTTC. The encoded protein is CATSGLYEQYF.

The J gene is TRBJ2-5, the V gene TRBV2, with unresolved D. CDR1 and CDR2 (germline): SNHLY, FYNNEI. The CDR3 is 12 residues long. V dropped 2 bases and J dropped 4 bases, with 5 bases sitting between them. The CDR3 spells CASSESIETQYF. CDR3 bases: TGTGCCAGCAGTGAAAGTATAGAGACCCAGTACTTC.

CDR3 nucleotide sequence: TGCGCCAGCAGAGGGACAGGGAGCTCCTACAATGAGCAGTTCTTC. It translates to CASRGTGSSYNEQFF. The V call is TRBV5-1, the J call TRBJ2-1, with 9 nucleotides matching TRBD1. The V segment lost 5 bases and the J segment 0 bases; nucleotides outside the gene matches: 3. Germline CDR1 is SGHRS and CDR2 is YFSETQ. The CDR3 covers 15 residues. The full variable domain, rest sourced from reference TRBV5-1 and TRBJ2-1, is KAGVTQTPRYLIKTRGQQVTLSCSPISGHRSVSWYQQTPGQGLQFLFEYFSETQRNKGNFPGRFSGRQFSNSRSEMNVSTLELGDSALYLCASRGTGSSYNEQFFGPGTRLTVL.

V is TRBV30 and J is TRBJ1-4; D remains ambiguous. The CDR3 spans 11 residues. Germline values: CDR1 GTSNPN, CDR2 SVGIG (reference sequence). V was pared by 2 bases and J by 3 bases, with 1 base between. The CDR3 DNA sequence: TGTGCCTGGAGTTCTAATGAAAAACTGTTTTTT. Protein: CAWSSNEKLFF. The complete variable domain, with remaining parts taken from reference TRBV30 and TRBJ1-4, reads SQTIHQWPATLVQPVGSPLSLECTVEGTSNPNLYWYRQAAGRGLQLLFYSVGIGQISSEVPQNLSASRPQDRQFILSSKKLLLSDSGFYLCAWSSNEKLFFGSGTQLSVL.